What follows are 7 T cell receptor beta chains derived from one specimen sequenced in a study of T-cell reconstitution after alpha-beta-depleted transplantation in children. It was with unique molecular identifiers that the TCRbeta library was prepared. TCRdb processed the PCR reads anew with MiXCR; each CDR3 protein has one entry. The repertoire holds 73,000 or so distinct CDR3 sequences, with just under 5% as singletons. The sample here was PBMCs, mostly from graft donor cells, taken 180 days after TCRalphabeta/CD19-depleted stem cell transplant. The receptors shown here come from a boy under two years old who had a stem cell transplant for acute myeloid leukemia, so the T cells may come from the graft donor.

This clonotype was observed many times. This chain links TRBV7-8 with TRBJ2-1, with 10 bases that match TRBD2. Trimming took 4 bases from V and 8 from J; bases not matched to a gene: 8. The V gene's germline CDR1 is SGHVS and CDR2 FQNEAQ. The CDR3 totals 15 residues. DNA of the CDR3: TGTGCCAGCAGCTCCGGACTAGCGGAGGTCGATGAGCAGTTCTTC. Its translation: CASSSGLAEVDEQFF.

In this sample, this clonotype turned up many times. The CDR3 is CSARDLWGALRETQYF. In nucleotides, the CDR3 is TGCAGTGCTAGGGACCTCTGGGGGGCCCTCCGGGAGACCCAGTACTTC. This rearrangement joins TRBV20-1 to TRBJ2-5; D is possibly TRBD1 or TRBD2 (6 bases each). The CDR3 spans 16 residues. Germline loops: CDR1 DFQATT, CDR2 SNEGSKA (reference sequence). Trimming left V 3 bases short and J 5 bases short, with 22 bases between.

This clonotype came up many times. V and J are TRBV4-2 and TRBJ2-1; possible D gene TRBD1, 5 bases. The CDR3 is made up of 15 amino acids. Germline V CDR1 and CDR2: LGHNA, YNFKEQ. V was pared by 1 base and J by 6 bases, with 13 bases between. The CDR3 sequence: CASSQGAGSSNEQFF. The CDR3 nucleotides are TGTGCCAGCAGCCAAGGGGCAGGGTCAAGCAATGAGCAGTTCTTC.

This clonotype was seen many times. The chain carries TRBV7-2 and TRBJ2-6; D is undetermined. The CDR3 spans 16 residues. Germline V lookup: CDR1 SGHTA, CDR2 FQGNSA. V shed 3 bases and J shed 1 base, with 10 bases lying between them. The CDR3 DNA sequence: TGTGCCAGCAGCTTCCAGGTTGGATCTGGGGCCAACGTCCTGACTTTC. Its protein product is CASSFQVGSGANVLTF.

This clonotype was seen many times. The gene calls are TRBV20-1 and TRBJ1-3; D is uncertain. Trimming pared 0 bases from V and 3 bases from J, leaving 6 bases between. The CDR3 runs to 13 residues. CDR1 DFQATT and CDR2 SNEGSKA come from the germline V gene (reference sequence). DNA of the CDR3: TGCAGTGCTAGAGAACGAATTGGAAACACCATATATTTT. This encodes CSARERIGNTIYF.

The sample holds many counts of this clonotype. The genes are TRBV2 and TRBJ2-2, with D possibly matching TRBD1 (5 bases). The CDR3 totals 13 residues. Germline-derived CDR1 and CDR2 are SNHLY and FYNNEI. V lost 6 bases to trimming and J lost 4 bases, with 9 bases between them. The CDR3 loop is CASSADSTGELFF. The CDR3 coding sequence is TGTGCCAGCAGCGCAGACAGCACCGGGGAGCTGTTTTTT. The variable domain in full, with the rest retrieved from reference TRBV2 and TRBJ2-2, is EPEVTQTPSHQVTQMGQEVILRCVPISNHLYFYWYRQILGQKVEFLVSFYNNEISEKSEIFDDQFSVERPDGSNFTLKIRSTKLEDSAMYFCASSADSTGELFFGEGSRLTVL.

This clonotype was seen a handful of times. The chain joins TRBV2 to TRBJ2-7, with D possibly matching TRBD2 (5 bases). V lost 3 bases to trimming and J lost 4 bases, with 16 bases between them. Germline V CDR1 and CDR2: SNHLY, FYNNEI. The CDR3 runs 15 residues. The CDR3 loop is CASSEGWERTYEQYV. The DNA of the CDR3 is TGTGCCAGCAGTGAGGGGTGGGAAAGGACTTACGAGCAGTACGTC.